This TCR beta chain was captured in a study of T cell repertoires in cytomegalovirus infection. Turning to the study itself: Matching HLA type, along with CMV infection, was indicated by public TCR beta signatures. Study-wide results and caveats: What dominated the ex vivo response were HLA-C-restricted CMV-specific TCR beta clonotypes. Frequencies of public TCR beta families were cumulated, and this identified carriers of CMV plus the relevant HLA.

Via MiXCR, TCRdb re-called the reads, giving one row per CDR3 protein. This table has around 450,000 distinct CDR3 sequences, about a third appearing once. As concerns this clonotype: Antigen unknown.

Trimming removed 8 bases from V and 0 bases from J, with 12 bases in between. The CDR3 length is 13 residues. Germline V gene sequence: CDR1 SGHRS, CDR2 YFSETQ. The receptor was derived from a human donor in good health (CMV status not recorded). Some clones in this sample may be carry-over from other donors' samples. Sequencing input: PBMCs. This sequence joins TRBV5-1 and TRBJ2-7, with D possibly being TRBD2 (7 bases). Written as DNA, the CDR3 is TGCGCCAGGAGGGGGGGTGACTCCTACGAGCAGTACTTC. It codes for CARRGGDSYEQYF.